The source of this T cell receptor (beta chain) is a study of molecular identifiers for immune sequencing clone quantification. Preparation methods for the bulk TCR libraries were those previously described, with listed TCR primers. TCRdb re-called the PCR reads with MiXCR, one entry per CDR3 protein. This repertoire shows about 500,000 distinct CDR3 sequences, around 23% found once; its top ten account for under 0.85%. Findings and caveats of the study: Over 98% of effector molecules, yet under 1% of naive-cell molecules, were held by clones above 20 RNA copies. Underestimated sizes of highly expanded clones could result from identical TCR molecules that share a barcode.

Sorting captured naive CD8 T cells as CD8+CD4-CCR7+CD45RA+. Concerning this clonotype itself: Antigen: not known.

Germline V gene data show CDR1 as LNHDA and CDR2 as SQIVND (reference sequence). CDR3 length: 14 amino acids. V shed 2 bases and J 7 bases; nucleotides not matched to a gene: 4. This receptor was taken from a human donor in good health. Some libraries in this study had Jurkat cell RNA spiked in. Sequences were obtained from naive CD8+ T cells from blood, with Jurkat cell RNA spiked in. Specified subset: FACS-sorted CD8+CD4-CCR7+CD45RA+ naive T cells. The chain is built from TRBV19 and TRBJ1-4, with 7 positions matching TRBD1. CDR3 loop: CASSISGGSEKLFF. The CDR3 DNA follows: TGTGCCAGTAGTATATCAGGGGGGAGTGAAAAACTGTTTTTT.